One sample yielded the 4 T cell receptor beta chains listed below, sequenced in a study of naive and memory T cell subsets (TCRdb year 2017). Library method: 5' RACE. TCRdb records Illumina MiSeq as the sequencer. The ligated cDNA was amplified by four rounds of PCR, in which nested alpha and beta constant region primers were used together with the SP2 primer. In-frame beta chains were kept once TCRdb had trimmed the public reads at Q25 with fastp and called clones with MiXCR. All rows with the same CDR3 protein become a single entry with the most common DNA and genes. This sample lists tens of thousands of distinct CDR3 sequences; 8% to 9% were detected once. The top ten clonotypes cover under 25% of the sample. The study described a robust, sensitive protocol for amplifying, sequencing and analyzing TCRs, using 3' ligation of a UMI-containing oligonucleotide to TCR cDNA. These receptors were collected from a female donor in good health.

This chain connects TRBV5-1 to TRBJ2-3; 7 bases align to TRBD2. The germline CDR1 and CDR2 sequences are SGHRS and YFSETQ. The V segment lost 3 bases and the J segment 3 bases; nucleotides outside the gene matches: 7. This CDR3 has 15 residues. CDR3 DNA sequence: TGCGCCAGCAGCTCTGCGGGAGAGGGAACAGATACGCAGTATTTT. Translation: CASSSAGEGTDTQYF.

The DNA of the CDR3 is TGTGCCAGTAGGGGGCTATATACGCAGTATTTT. This codes for CASRGLYTQYF. The V and J genes are TRBV12-3 or TRBV12-4 and TRBJ2-3; TRBD1 aligns across 7 bases. V lost 9 bases and J lost 7; bases outside the gene matches: 4. There are 11 residues in the CDR3.

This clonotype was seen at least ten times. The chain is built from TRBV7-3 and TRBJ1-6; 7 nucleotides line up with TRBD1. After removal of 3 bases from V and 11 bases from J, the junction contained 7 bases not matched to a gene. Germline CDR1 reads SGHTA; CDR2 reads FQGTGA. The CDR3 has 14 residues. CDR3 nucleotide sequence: TGTGCCAGCAGCTTCAGGGGGGCCCAGACACCCCTCCACTTT. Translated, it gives CASSFRGAQTPLHF.

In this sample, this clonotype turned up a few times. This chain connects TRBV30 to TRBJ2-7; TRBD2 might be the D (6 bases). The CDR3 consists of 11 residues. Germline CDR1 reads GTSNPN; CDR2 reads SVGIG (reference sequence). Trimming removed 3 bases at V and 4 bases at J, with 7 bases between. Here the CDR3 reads CAWSGGYEQYF. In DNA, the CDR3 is TGTGCCTGGAGCGGGGGATACGAGCAGTACTTC.